This passage covers 16 T cell receptor beta chains from one sample sequenced in a study of CD4+ T cells in melanoma. Assay used: immunoSEQ multiplex PCR; TCRdb lists only in-frame clones, some missing. The data hold 10,000 to 14,000 clones, with 65% to 75% observed a single time. Sequenced sample: cells from a culture (not recorded whether cultured in vitro). The receptors here all came from a human donor with melanoma.

V is TRBV18 and J is TRBJ1-3; maybe TRBD1 (5 bases). V lost 5 bases and J lost 3, with 20 bases in between. This CDR3 region has 17 residues. CDR1 is KGHSH, CDR2 LQKENI, per germline. Here the CDR3 reads CASSALLAGMFGNTIYF. The CDR3 DNA is TGTGCCAGCTCAGCCCTTTTGGCAGGGATGTTTGGAAACACCATATATTTT.

The chain is built from TRBV10-3 and TRBJ2-1; D could derive from TRBD1 or TRBD2 (5 bases each). V dropped 8 bases and J dropped 5 bases, with 16 bases sitting between them. The length of the CDR3 is 14 residues. Looked up from germline, CDR1 is ENHRY and CDR2 is SYGVKD. This CDR3 is CAIERSLGDNEQFF. In nucleotides, the CDR3 is TGTGCCATCGAGCGGTCTCTGGGGGACAATGAGCAGTTCTTC.

This chain connects TRBV20-1 to TRBJ2-1; D not resolved. Trimming pared 4 bases from V and 15 bases from J, leaving 16 bases between. Germline CDR1 reads DFQATT; CDR2 reads SNEGSKA (reference sequence). This CDR3 has 11 residues. CDR3 protein: CSATDEERLFF. The CDR3 coding sequence is TGCAGTGCTACTGATGAGGAACGTCTGTTCTTC.

The rearrangement links TRBV6-1 to TRBJ1-1; D gene uncertain. The CDR3 totals 15 residues. V was clipped by 4 bases and J by 2 bases, with 14 bases between them. CDR1 MNHNS and CDR2 SASEGT come from the germline V gene. CDR3 loop: CASSGASVSNTEAFF. For the CDR3, the DNA is TGTGCCAGCAGTGGCGCTTCGGTCTCTAACACTGAAGCTTTCTTT.

Only one count was recorded for this clone. J is TRBJ1-4 and V is TRBV5-4; D may be TRBD1 (5 bases). Trimming removed 4 bases from V and 4 bases from J, with 11 bases in between. Germline V CDR1 and CDR2: SGHNT, YYREEE (reference sequence). The CDR3 loop spans 14 amino acids. CDR3 in DNA: TGTGCCAGCAGCCTCGGGACGGGTAATGAAAAACTGTTTTTT. It specifies CASSLGTGNEKLFF.

The genes are TRBV4-2 and TRBJ2-3, with 10 bases matching TRBD2. Trimming cost V 0 bases and J 4 bases; bases outside gene matches: 7. The CDR3 has 17 amino acids. CDR1 LGHNA and CDR2 YNFKEQ come from the germline V gene. The DNA for the CDR3 is TGTGCCAGCAGCCAAGATTGGAGCGGGGGGGAAGCAGATACGCAGTATTTT. Residues: CASSQDWSGGEADTQYF.

This rearrangement joins TRBV7-9 to TRBJ1-2, with 10 bases matching TRBD1. The trim removed 5 bases at V and 0 bases at J, leaving 6 bases unmatched. CDR3 length: 16 amino acids. CDR1 and CDR2 (germline): SEHNR, FQNEAQ (reference sequence). The CDR3 sequence is CASSQETGGSNYGYTF. CDR3 in DNA: TGTGCCAGCAGCCAAGAGACAGGGGGCTCTAACTATGGCTACACCTTC.

The rearrangement joins TRBV5-1 to TRBJ1-1, with TRBD1 as a possible D gene (5 bases). Germline-derived CDR1 and CDR2 are SGHRS and YFSETQ. Trimming removed 2 bases from V and 10 bases from J, with 15 bases in between. CDR3 size: 13 residues. The CDR3 here is CASSFGGDASAFF. In DNA, the CDR3 is TGCGCCAGCAGCTTTGGGGGGGATGCCTCAGCTTTCTTT.

This clone is deemed medium-sized. The genes are TRBV5-4 and TRBJ1-2, with D perhaps matching TRBD1 (5 bases). V was cut by 4 bases and J by 1 base, with 8 bases left in between. Per the germline V gene, CDR1 is SGHNT and CDR2 is YYREEE (reference sequence). The length of the CDR3 is 13 residues. Here the CDR3 DNA reads TGTGCCAGCAGCCCCGACAGTAACTATGGCTACACCTTC. Translation: CASSPDSNYGYTF.

The chain couples TRBV13 to TRBJ1-2; no clear D. The length of the CDR3 is 13 residues. V shed 0 bases and J shed 2 bases, with 4 bases lying between them. The germline V gene encodes CDR1 PRHDT and CDR2 FYEKMQ (reference sequence). CDR3 loop: CASSLGDNYGYTF. CDR3 DNA sequence: TGTGCCAGCAGCTTAGGGGACAACTATGGCTACACCTTC.

The rearrangement links TRBV6-6 to TRBJ2-5, with TRBD1 as a possible D gene (6 bases). Trimming took 7 bases from V and 2 from J, leaving 11 bases between them. CDR3 size: 13 residues. Germline V CDR1 and CDR2: MNHNY, SVGAGI (reference sequence). The CDR3, as DNA: TGTGCCAGCACCAGCGGACAGCAAGAGACCCAGTACTTC. It specifies CASTSGQQETQYF.

J is TRBJ1-4 and V is TRBV7-9; tentative D call: TRBD1 (5 bases). Germline-derived CDR1 and CDR2 are SEHNR and FQNEAQ (reference sequence). CDR3 length equals 15 residues. The V end lost 8 bases, the J end lost 2 bases, and 15 bases lay between the germline ends. In nucleotides, the CDR3 is TGTGCCAGCGGGGGACGGTCGGGTACTAATGAAAAACTGTTTTTT. This codes for CASGGRSGTNEKLFF.

This clone was seen a few times. The chain links TRBV16 to TRBJ1-1; D unclear. This CDR3 has 16 amino acids. Trimming took 5 bases from V and 0 from J, leaving 16 bases between them. The germline V gene has CDR1 KGHSY and CDR2 FQNENV. The CDR3 DNA reads as TGTGCCAGCAGCTTAAGACAATCCCCCGTGAACACTGAAGCTTTCTTT. Protein sequence: CASSLRQSPVNTEAFF.

V is TRBV5-1 and J is TRBJ2-5; D ambiguous. V lost 1 base and J 1 base, leaving 8 bases between the germline ends. This CDR3 is built from 14 residues. The germline CDR1 and CDR2 sequences are SGHRS and YFSETQ. CDR3 coding DNA: TGCGCCAGCAGCTTGCAAAGTCCCCAAGAGACCCAGTACTTC. Encoded protein: CASSLQSPQETQYF.

This chain uses TRBV2 with TRBJ1-1; D gene ambiguous. The germline V and J ends were trimmed by 5 bases and 6 bases, with 10 bases remaining between them. Germline loops: CDR1 SNHLY, CDR2 FYNNEI. This CDR3 comprises 12 residues. Here the CDR3 reads CASSLLWAEAFF. DNA for the CDR3: TGTGCCAGCAGTCTCCTGTGGGCTGAAGCTTTCTTT.

The gene calls are TRBV18 and TRBJ1-1; TRBD1 aligns across 7 bases. V lost 8 bases, J lost 4 bases, and 4 bases stayed unmatched. This CDR3 is 12 amino acids long. CDR1 and CDR2 (germline): KGHSH, LQKENI. CDR3 sequence: CASHRGSTEAFF. CDR3 DNA: TGTGCCAGCCACAGGGGTAGCACTGAAGCTTTCTTT.